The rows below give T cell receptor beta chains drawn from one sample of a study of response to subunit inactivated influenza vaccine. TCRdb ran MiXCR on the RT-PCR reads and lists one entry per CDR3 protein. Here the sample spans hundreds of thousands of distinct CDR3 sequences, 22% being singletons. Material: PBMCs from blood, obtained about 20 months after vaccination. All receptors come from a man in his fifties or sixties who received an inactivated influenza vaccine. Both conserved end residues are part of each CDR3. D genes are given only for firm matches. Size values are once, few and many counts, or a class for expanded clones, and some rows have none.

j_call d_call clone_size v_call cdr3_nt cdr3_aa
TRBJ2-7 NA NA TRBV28 TGTGCCAGCAGTTTCGGCGGTAGGTACTACGAGCAGTACTTC CASSFGGRYYEQYF
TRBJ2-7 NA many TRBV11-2 TGTGCCAGCAGCTTAGGTTTCCTGGCGGGGACCTACGAGCAGTACTTC CASSLGFLAGTYEQYF
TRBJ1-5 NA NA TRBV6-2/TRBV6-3 TGTGCCAGCAGTTATATTGCTCAGCCCCAGCATTTT CASSYIAQPQHF
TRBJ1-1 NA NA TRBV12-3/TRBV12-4 TGTGCCAGCAGTTTAAGCCTTAAGGGGAGCACTGAAGCTTTCTTT CASSLSLKGSTEAFF
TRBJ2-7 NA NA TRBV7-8 TGTGCCAGCAGCTTAGGTCACTCTTCCTACGAGCAGTACTTC CASSLGHSSYEQYF
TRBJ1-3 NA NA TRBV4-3 TGCGCCAGCAGCCAAGATCTACAAGGCTCTGGAAACACCATATATTTT CASSQDLQGSGNTIYF
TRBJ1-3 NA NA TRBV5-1 TGCGCCAGCAGCTTTGGGAGCCCCACTCCAGGAAACACCATATATTTT CASSFGSPTPGNTIYF
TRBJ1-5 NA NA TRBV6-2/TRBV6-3 TGTGCCAGCACCCTATCACGCAGGGGAAATCAGCCCCAGCATTTT CASTLSRRGNQPQHF
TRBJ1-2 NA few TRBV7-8 TGTGCCAGCAGCTTACGTGGGACGGTTAACTATGGCTACACCTTC CASSLRGTVNYGYTF
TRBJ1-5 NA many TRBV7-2 TGTGCCAGCAGCTCGGGGAATCAGCCCCAGCATTTT CASSSGNQPQHF
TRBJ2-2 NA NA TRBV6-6 TGTGCCAGCAGTTACCCAGGACCCGGGGAGCTGTTTTTT CASSYPGPGELFF
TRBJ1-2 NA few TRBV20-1 TGCAGTGCTAGACCCGGGCATGGCTACACCTTC CSARPGHGYTF
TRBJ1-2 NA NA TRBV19 TGTGCCAGTAGTATTGGGTCAGGCTATGGCTACACCTTC CASSIGSGYGYTF
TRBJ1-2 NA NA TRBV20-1 TGCAGTGCTAGAGCTGGACTGAATGGCTACACCTTC CSARAGLNGYTF
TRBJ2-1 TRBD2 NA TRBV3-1 TGTGCCAGCAGCCAGTTTACTAGCGGGAATGAGCAGTTCTTC CASSQFTSGNEQFF
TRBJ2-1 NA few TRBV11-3 TGTGCCAGCAGCTTTGGAGGAGCGGACAATGAGCAGTTCTTC CASSFGGADNEQFF
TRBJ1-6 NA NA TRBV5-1 TGCGCCAGCAGCTTGGAAGGCAGGGGCAGCTCCTATAATTCACCCCTCCACTTT CASSLEGRGSSYNSPLHF
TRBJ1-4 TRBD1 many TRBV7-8 TGTGCCAGCAGCCCGTTACAGGGGGCGAGGGCTAATGAAAAACTGTTTTTT CASSPLQGARANEKLFF
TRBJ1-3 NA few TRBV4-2 TGTGCCAGCAGCCAAGGTACAGGCGTCAGCTCTGGAAACACCATATATTTT CASSQGTGVSSGNTIYF
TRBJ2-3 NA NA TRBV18 TGTGCCAGCTCACCACCATTAGGACTTATGGATACGCAGTATTTT CASSPPLGLMDTQYF
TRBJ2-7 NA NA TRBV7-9 TGTGCCAGCAGTCAGGGGAGGAGCTCCTACGAGCAGTACTTC CASSQGRSSYEQYF
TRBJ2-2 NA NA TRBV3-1 TGTGCCAGCAGCCAAGGGTTCTCCGGGGAGCTGTTTTTT CASSQGFSGELFF
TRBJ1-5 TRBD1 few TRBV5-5 TGTGCCAGCAGCAGGAGGGACAGGGAGGCTCAGCCCCAGCATTTT CASSRRDREAQPQHF
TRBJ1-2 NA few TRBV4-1 TGCGCCAGCAGCCAAGCCCCGACAGGCGTGAACTATGGCTACACCTTC CASSQAPTGVNYGYTF
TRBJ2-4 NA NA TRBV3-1 TGTGCCAGCAGCCAAGTTCAGGACGGGGACATTCAGTACTTC CASSQVQDGDIQYF
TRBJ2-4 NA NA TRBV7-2 TGTGCCAGCAGCACCGGTGGTATCAGAATAGCCAAAAACATTCAGTACTTC CASSTGGIRIAKNIQYF
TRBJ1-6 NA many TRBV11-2 TGTGCCACCGGTACAGATTATAATTCACCCCTCCACTTT CATGTDYNSPLHF
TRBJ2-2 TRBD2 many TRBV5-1 TGCGCCAGCAGCGCGGGACTAGCGGGAGATACCGGGGAGCTGTTTTTT CASSAGLAGDTGELFF
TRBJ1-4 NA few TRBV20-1 TGCAGTGCAAAGGCCACCAATAATGAAAAACTGTTTTTT CSAKATNNEKLFF
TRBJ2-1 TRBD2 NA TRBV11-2 TGTGCCAGCAGCCTCTACTCTAGCGGGGTTGCCTACAATGAGCAGTTCTTC CASSLYSSGVAYNEQFF
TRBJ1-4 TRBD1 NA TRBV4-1 TGCGCCAGCAGCCAGGTGGCCGGGACAGGTCTCGAAAAACTGTTTTTT CASSQVAGTGLEKLFF
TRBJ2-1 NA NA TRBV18 TGTGCCAGCTCACCACAGAGTAGGGGTTACAATGAGCAGTTCTTC CASSPQSRGYNEQFF
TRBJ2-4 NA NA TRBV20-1 TGCAGTGCTAGAGACCGAAACCATGCAACCATAGCCAAAAACATTCAGTACTTC CSARDRNHATIAKNIQYF
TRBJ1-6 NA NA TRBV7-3 TGTGCCAGCAGCTTAGGTCCAGGGGTCGGAAATTCACCCCTCCACTTT CASSLGPGVGNSPLHF
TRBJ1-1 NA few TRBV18 TGTGCCAGCTCACCCCGGCCAGCGGAGGGACAAGCTTTCTTT CASSPRPAEGQAFF
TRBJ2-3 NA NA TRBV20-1 TGCAGTGCTAGAGGGGGCTTACAAATCACAGATACGCAGTATTTT CSARGGLQITDTQYF
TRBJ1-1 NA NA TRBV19 TGTGCCAGTAGTCCGGACAGAAACATGAACACTGAAGCTTTCTTT CASSPDRNMNTEAFF
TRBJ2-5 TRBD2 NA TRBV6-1 TGTGCCAGCAGTGAAGCGGGAGGGTCCCAAGAGACCCAGTACTTC CASSEAGGSQETQYF
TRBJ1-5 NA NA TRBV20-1 TGCAGTGCTAGAGCCGGCCGGGGCAATCAGCCCCAGCATTTT CSARAGRGNQPQHF
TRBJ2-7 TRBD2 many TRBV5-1 TGCGCCAGCCATGAAAGCGGGAGTCGGTCCGAGCAGTACTTC CASHESGSRSEQYF
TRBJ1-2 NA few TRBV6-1 TGTGCCAGCACCGAAGACAGGCGGGGAGGCTACACCTTC CASTEDRRGGYTF
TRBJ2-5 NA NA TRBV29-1 TGCAGCGTTGTAGGATTCCAAGAGACCCAGTACTTC CSVVGFQETQYF
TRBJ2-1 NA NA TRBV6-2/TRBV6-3 TGTGCCAGCAGTTACTCGGGGGGAGGGGGCGATGAGCAGTTCTTC CASSYSGGGGDEQFF
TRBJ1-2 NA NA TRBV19 TGTGCCAGTAGTATAGGATCCGACTATGGCTACACCTTC CASSIGSDYGYTF
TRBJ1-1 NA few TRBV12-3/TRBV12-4 TGTGCCAGCAGTCCAACCCGGGACGGAGCGAACACTGAAGCTTTCTTT CASSPTRDGANTEAFF
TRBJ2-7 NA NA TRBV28 TGTGCCAGCACCCCCCCGGGAAGGTACGAGCAGTACTTC CASTPPGRYEQYF
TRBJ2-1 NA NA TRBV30 TGTGCCTGGAGTGCTGACAATGAGCAGTTCTTC CAWSADNEQFF
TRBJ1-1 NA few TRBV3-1 TGTGCCAGCAGCCAAGATCCCCGGATGTATGCTTTCTTT CASSQDPRMYAFF
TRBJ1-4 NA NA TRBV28 TGTGCCAGCAAAACGGGTCGGACTAATGAAAAACTGTTTTTT CASKTGRTNEKLFF
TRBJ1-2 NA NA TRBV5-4 TGTGCCAGCAGCTTGGCCAACCGACAGGCCACTAACTATGGCTACACCTTC CASSLANRQATNYGYTF
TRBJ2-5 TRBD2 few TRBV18 TGTGCCAGCTCCCCCCCGGGACAGACGACTAGCGGGACGCCGGAGACCCAGTACTTC CASSPPGQTTSGTPETQYF
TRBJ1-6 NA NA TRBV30 TGTGCCTGGAGTGTAGAGGGAAATTCACCCCTCCACTTT CAWSVEGNSPLHF
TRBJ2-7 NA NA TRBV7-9 TGTGCCAGCACCCGAGCCTACGAGCAGTACTTC CASTRAYEQYF
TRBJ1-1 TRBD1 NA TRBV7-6 TGTGCCAGCAGCTCCTGGACAGGGGGGTACACTGAAGCTTTCTTT CASSSWTGGYTEAFF
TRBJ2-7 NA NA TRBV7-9 TGTGCCAGCAGCTTAGGGCAGTGGGGGCAGGAGCAGTACTTC CASSLGQWGQEQYF
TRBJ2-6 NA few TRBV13 TGTGCCAGCAGCCTTCAGGGGTCCGGGGCCAACGTCCTGACTTTC CASSLQGSGANVLTF